The 26 T cell receptor beta chains below come from one sample, sequenced in a study of T cell responses to AZD1222 COVID-19 vaccine. Using immunoSEQ multiplex PCR, the repertoire was profiled, and TCRdb retains in-frame clones only, with some absent. The sample has tens of thousands of clones, about 94% seen once. Material: peripheral blood, obtained 28 days after the second AZD1222 dose. The origin of the receptors is an adult who received the AZD1222 COVID-19 vaccine.

This clone was picked up a small number of times. The chain links TRBV7-6 to TRBJ1-5; 9 bases align to TRBD1. Germline V gene sequence: CDR1 SGHVS, CDR2 FNYEAQ. Losses at the gene ends were 4 bases for V and 4 bases for J; bases not matched to a gene: 5. The CDR3 is 15 amino acids. The CDR3 DNA sequence: TGTGCCAGCAGCTCGGGAGGACAGGGGAATCAGCCCCAGCATTTT. Translating it yields CASSSGGQGNQPQHF.

J is TRBJ1-2 and V is TRBV2; tentatively, D is TRBD1 (5 bases). CDR3 size: 15 residues. Germline CDR1 reads SNHLY; CDR2 reads FYNNEI. V lost 4 bases and J 3 bases, leaving 15 bases between the germline ends. The DNA for the CDR3 is TGTGCCAGCAGTGGGGGTCCGAAAGGGGACTATGGCTACACCTTC. As protein: CASSGGPKGDYGYTF. Using reference TRBV2 and TRBJ1-2 for the parts outside the CDR3, the full variable domain is EPEVTQTPSHQVTQMGQEVILRCVPISNHLYFYWYRQILGQKVEFLVSFYNNEISEKSEIFDDQFSVERPDGSNFTLKIRSTKLEDSAMYFCASSGGPKGDYGYTFGSGTRLTVV.

Here the CDR3 reads CASGVLRGEKLFF. In DNA form, the CDR3 reads TGTGCCAGTGGAGTCCTGAGGGGTGAAAAACTGTTTTTT. The V call is TRBV19, the J call TRBJ1-4, with D possibly being TRBD1 (5 bases). V was pared by 8 bases and J by 7 bases, with 14 bases between. The CDR3 length is 13 residues. CDR1 LNHDA and CDR2 SQIVND come from the germline V gene (reference sequence). The full variable domain, in which reference TRBV19 and TRBJ1-4 provide the parts outside the CDR3, is DGGITQSPKYLFRKEGQNVTLSCEQNLNHDAMYWYRQDPGQGLRLIYYSQIVNDFQKGDIAEGYSVSREKKESFPLTVTSAQKNPTAFYLCASGVLRGEKLFFGSGTQLSVL.

CDR3 sequence reads: CASNRAGGPATNEKLFF. In DNA, the CDR3 is TGTGCCAGCAACAGGGCGGGGGGACCTGCAACTAATGAAAAACTGTTTTTT. The chain links TRBV28 to TRBJ1-4, with D perhaps TRBD1 (6 bases). The CDR3 totals 17 residues. V lost 7 bases and J 0 bases, leaving 18 bases between the germline ends. The germline CDR1 and CDR2 sequences are MDHEN and SYDVKM.

The V gene is TRBV7-9, the J gene TRBJ2-7, with a weak D call TRBD2 (5 bases). The CDR3 runs to 12 residues. V lost 3 bases and J 7 bases, leaving 10 bases between the germline ends. Germline V gene lookup returns CDR1 SEHNR and CDR2 FQNEAQ (reference sequence). CDR3 DNA: TGTGCCAGCAGCTTCGCGGGCGGGGAGCAGTACTTC. Protein: CASSFAGGEQYF.

The rearrangement links TRBV2 to TRBJ2-1, with a tentative D call TRBD2 (5 bases). CDR3 size: 11 residues. Germline-derived CDR1 and CDR2 are SNHLY and FYNNEI. Trimming shortened V by 6 bases and J by 7 bases, and 7 bases separated the two germline ends. DNA for the CDR3: TGTGCCAGCAGCGAGGGAAATGAGCAGTTCTTC. Its translation is CASSEGNEQFF.

This rearrangement joins TRBV3-1 (or the pseudogene TRBV3-2) to TRBJ2-5; D perhaps matches TRBD2 (5 bases). Trimming removed 6 bases from V and 1 base from J, with 12 bases in between. This CDR3 spans 14 amino acids. CDR1 and CDR2 (germline): LGHDT, YNNKEL (reference sequence). The CDR3 DNA follows: TGTGCCAGCAGTCCTCGGGGTCGCCAAGAGACCCAGTACTTC. Translating it yields CASSPRGRQETQYF.

The CDR3, as DNA: TGTGCCATCTCGGAGGGGGCGCGAACTAATGAAAAACTGTTTTTT. Its protein is CAISEGARTNEKLFF. The chain has TRBV10-3 and TRBJ1-4, with 7 bases aligning to TRBD1. CDR1 is ENHRY, CDR2 SYGVKD, per germline. The CDR3 contains 15 residues. V was clipped by 8 bases and J by 1 base; unmatched bases: 7.

The V and J genes are TRBV7-3 and TRBJ1-2; no reliable D call. Trimming took off 2 bases at V and 2 bases at J, with 12 bases between the two ends. Per germline, CDR1 SGHTA and CDR2 FQGTGA. The CDR3 contains 15 residues. CDR3 sequence reads: CASSLSAGTNYGYTF. As DNA, the CDR3 is TGTGCCAGCAGCTTATCCGCGGGAACGAACTATGGCTACACCTTC.

The CDR3: CASSINPPGTLKETQYF. DNA for the CDR3: TGTGCCAGTAGTATAAACCCCCCCGGGACCCTCAAAGAGACCCAGTACTTC. The chain employs TRBV19 and TRBJ2-5; D is tentatively TRBD1 or TRBD2 (5 bases each). V was clipped by 2 bases and J by 3 bases, with 19 bases between them. Germline V CDR1 and CDR2: LNHDA, SQIVND (reference sequence). The CDR3 is 17 residues long.

V gene TRBV5-6 combines with J gene TRBJ1-4, with 10 bases fitting TRBD1. With V trimmed by 4 bases and J by 3 bases, 9 bases remained unmatched. CDR1 and CDR2 (germline): SGHDT, YYEEEE. The CDR3 has 17 amino acids. CDR3 protein: CASSPMTGGFANEKLFF. In nucleotides, the CDR3 is TGTGCCAGCAGCCCGATGACAGGGGGCTTTGCTAATGAAAAACTGTTTTTT.

J is TRBJ2-5 and V is TRBV4-3; 8 bases match TRBD1. Germline CDR1 and CDR2: LGHNA and YSLEER. CDR3 length: 15 amino acids. The junction had 6 bases not matched to a gene; V was cut back by 0 bases and J by 6 bases. The CDR3 loop reads CASSQETGVPQTQYF. The CDR3 bases are TGCGCCAGCAGCCAAGAGACAGGGGTCCCCCAGACCCAGTACTTC.

The V gene is TRBV7-9, the J gene TRBJ2-5, with 7 bases that match TRBD2. The germline CDR1 and CDR2 sequences are SEHNR and FQNEAQ (reference sequence). Germline trimming cut 3 bases from V and 1 base from J; bases unmatched to any gene: 8. The CDR3 is made up of 16 amino acids. CDR3 residues: CASSFLTGLPQETQYF. The DNA of the CDR3 is TGTGCCAGCAGCTTCCTAACGGGACTACCCCAAGAGACCCAGTACTTC.

V usage is TRBV5-8 and J usage is TRBJ1-1, with D possibly being TRBD1 (5 bases). Germline V lookup: CDR1 SGHTS, CDR2 YDEGEE. The CDR3 spans 15 residues. Trimming cost V 0 bases and J 1 base, with 10 bases left between them. CDR3 sequence: CASSLVGQGNTEAFF. The CDR3, as DNA: TGTGCCAGCAGCTTGGTAGGGCAGGGGAACACTGAAGCTTTCTTT.

This CDR3 reads CASSSSSGARNEQYF. The CDR3 DNA follows: TGTGCCAGCAGTTCCTCTAGCGGGGCCAGGAACGAGCAGTACTTC. This chain joins TRBV6-6 and TRBJ2-7, with 9 positions matching TRBD2. There are 15 residues in the CDR3. Losses at the gene ends were 4 bases for V and 5 bases for J; bases not matched to a gene: 9. Germline CDR1 reads MNHNY; CDR2 reads SVGAGI (reference sequence).

The table lists this clone with a few counts. The CDR3 DNA reads TGTGCCAGCAGCTCTGCTATACTCGGTACCCTCCACTTT. Protein sequence: CASSSAILGTLHF. The V call is TRBV28, the J call TRBJ1-6; D unresolved. The V end was cut by 6 bases, the J end by 14 bases, with 17 bases between. The CDR3 runs 13 residues. Looked up from germline, CDR1 is MDHEN and CDR2 is SYDVKM.

This chain uses TRBV2 with TRBJ1-4; perhaps TRBD1 as D (5 bases). Germline V CDR1 and CDR2: SNHLY, FYNNEI. V was clipped by 2 bases and J by 8 bases, with 12 bases between them. The CDR3 is made up of 14 amino acids. The CDR3 reads CASSERAGSEKLFF. In nucleotides, the CDR3 is TGTGCCAGCAGTGAAAGGGCAGGGAGCGAAAAACTGTTTTTT.

The chain employs TRBV6-2 or TRBV6-3 and TRBJ2-1; 11 positions agree with TRBD2. The CDR3 spans 15 residues. CDR1 is MNHEY, CDR2 SVGEGT, per germline. Losses at the gene ends were 2 bases for V and 3 bases for J; bases not matched to a gene: 0. CDR3: CASSYGLAGYNEQFF. The CDR3 coding sequence is TGTGCCAGCAGTTACGGACTAGCGGGCTACAATGAGCAGTTCTTC.

The chain uses TRBV19 and TRBJ1-1; D unresolved. Trimming removed 3 bases at V and 4 bases at J, with 6 bases between. The CDR3 contains 12 residues. From germline, CDR1 is LNHDA and CDR2 SQIVND (reference sequence). The CDR3 nucleotides are TGTGCCAGTAGTATTGGGAGCACTGAAGCTTTCTTT. This codes for CASSIGSTEAFF.

The chain combines TRBV19 with TRBJ1-1; TRBD1 matches at 8 bases. V shed 4 bases and J 0 bases; nucleotides not matched to a gene: 4. This CDR3 has 15 amino acids. Germline CDR1 and CDR2: LNHDA and SQIVND (reference sequence). The CDR3 reads CASSTRQGLNTEAFF. The DNA for the CDR3 is TGTGCCAGTAGTACCCGACAGGGGTTGAACACTGAAGCTTTCTTT.

The V call is TRBV19, the J call TRBJ1-4; possibly TRBD1 for D (5 bases). Germline V CDR1 and CDR2: LNHDA, SQIVND (reference sequence). V gave up 7 bases and J gave up 8 bases, with 20 bases separating them. The CDR3 is 15 residues long. The CDR3 sequence is CASTLGTPEREKLFF. The CDR3 DNA follows: TGTGCCAGTACCCTGGGGACCCCGGAGAGGGAAAAACTGTTTTTT.

The rearrangement joins TRBV10-3 to TRBJ2-7; no clear D. The V gene's germline CDR1 is ENHRY and CDR2 SYGVKD. The CDR3 is made up of 14 amino acids. With 0 bases removed from V and 3 bases from J, the gap between germline ends came to 9 bases. The CDR3 DNA follows: TGTGCCATCAGTGAGTCAGGGCTACACTACGAGCAGTACTTC. Translated: CAISESGLHYEQYF.

This sequence joins TRBV3-1 (or the pseudogene TRBV3-2) and TRBJ2-3; weak D call: TRBD2 (7 bases). The CDR3 has 15 residues. With 4 bases removed from V and 2 bases from J, the gap between germline ends came to 13 bases. The germline CDR1 and CDR2 sequences are LGHDT and YNNKEL (reference sequence). CDR3 loop: CASSPRGANTDTQYF. The CDR3, as DNA: TGTGCCAGCAGCCCTCGGGGGGCGAACACAGATACGCAGTATTTT.

The chain combines TRBV27 with TRBJ1-1; a weak D match, TRBD1 (5 bases). V gave up 4 bases and J gave up 4 bases, with 13 bases separating them. The CDR3 is made up of 14 amino acids. Germline V gene lookup returns CDR1 MNHEY and CDR2 SMNVEV (reference sequence). The CDR3 DNA follows: TGTGCCAGCAGTTGGAAGGGGAGGGTCACTGAAGCTTTCTTT. This translates into CASSWKGRVTEAFF.

This clone was found once. The CDR3 DNA reads as TGTGCCAGCAGCCAAGATTCCAGCGGGGTCCAAGAGACCCAGTACTTC. Amino acid sequence: CASSQDSSGVQETQYF. This chain joins TRBV4-2 and TRBJ2-5; 7 bases are a match to TRBD2. The CDR3 covers 16 residues. J gave up 1 base and V 0 bases, and 5 bases lay outside the gene matches. Germline V gene sequence: CDR1 LGHNA, CDR2 YNFKEQ.

J is TRBJ1-2 and V is TRBV7-2; D not certain. Trimming cost V 4 bases and J 0 bases, with 12 bases left between them. The CDR3 runs 15 residues. CDR1 is SGHTA and CDR2 is FQGNSA in the germline V gene. The CDR3 region is CASSSGSPSNYGYTF. In nucleotides, the CDR3 is TGTGCCAGCAGCTCCGGGAGTCCGTCTAACTATGGCTACACCTTC.